Only a few counts were recorded for the clone carrying this T cell receptor beta chain. The source of the sample is a study of CD8 T cells in ankylosing spondylitis. Germline CDR1 and CDR2: SEHNR and FQNEAQ (reference sequence). Trimming cost V 5 bases and J 1 base, with 12 bases left between them. The length of the CDR3 is 14 residues. In TCRdb, the 5' RACE reads were re-called with MiXCR into one record per CDR3 protein. The table lists 200,000 to 300,000 distinct CDR3 sequences, roughly 32% of them singletons. The sample taken for sequencing was blood, either unsorted or a sorted T cell fraction (not recorded which). The TCR sequence derives from a male donor with ankylosing spondylitis or in good health (not recorded which). The chain is built from TRBV7-9 and TRBJ2-7, with a weak D call TRBD2 (5 bases). The DNA of the CDR3 is TGTGCCAGCAGCCGTCAAGCGGATTCCTACGAGCAGTACTTC. It codes for CASSRQADSYEQYF.